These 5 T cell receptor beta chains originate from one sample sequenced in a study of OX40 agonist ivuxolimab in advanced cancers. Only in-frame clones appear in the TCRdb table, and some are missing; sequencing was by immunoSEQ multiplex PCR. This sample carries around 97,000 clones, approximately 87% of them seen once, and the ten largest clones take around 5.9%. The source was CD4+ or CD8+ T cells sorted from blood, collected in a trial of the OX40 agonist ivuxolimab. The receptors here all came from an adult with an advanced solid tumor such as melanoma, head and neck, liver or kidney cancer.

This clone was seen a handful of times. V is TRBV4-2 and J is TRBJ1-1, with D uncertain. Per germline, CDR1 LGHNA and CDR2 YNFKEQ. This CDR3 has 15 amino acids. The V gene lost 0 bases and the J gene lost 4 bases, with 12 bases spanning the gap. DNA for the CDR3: TGTGCCAGCAGCCAAGATGTCAGTCTCTCCACTGAAGCTTTCTTT. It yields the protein CASSQDVSLSTEAFF.

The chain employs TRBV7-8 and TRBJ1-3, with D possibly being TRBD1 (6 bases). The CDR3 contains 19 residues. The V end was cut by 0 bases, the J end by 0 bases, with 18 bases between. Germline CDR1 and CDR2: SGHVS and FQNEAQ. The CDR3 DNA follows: TGTGCCAGCAGCTTAGCCCTTCGGGAGGGACATCTCTCTGGAAACACCATATATTTT. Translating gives CASSLALREGHLSGNTIYF.

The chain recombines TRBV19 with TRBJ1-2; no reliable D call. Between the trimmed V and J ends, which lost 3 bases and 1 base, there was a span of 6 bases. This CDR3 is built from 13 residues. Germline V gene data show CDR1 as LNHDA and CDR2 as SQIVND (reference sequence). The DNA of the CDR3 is TGTGCCAGTAGTATGGGCGGTAACTATGGCTACACCTTC. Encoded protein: CASSMGGNYGYTF.

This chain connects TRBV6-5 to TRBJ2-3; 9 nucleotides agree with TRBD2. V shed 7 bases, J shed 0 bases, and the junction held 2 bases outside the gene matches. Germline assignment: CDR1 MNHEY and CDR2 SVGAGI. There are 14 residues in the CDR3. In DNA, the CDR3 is TGTGCCAGCAAAACTAGCGGGAGCACAGATACGCAGTATTTT. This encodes CASKTSGSTDTQYF.

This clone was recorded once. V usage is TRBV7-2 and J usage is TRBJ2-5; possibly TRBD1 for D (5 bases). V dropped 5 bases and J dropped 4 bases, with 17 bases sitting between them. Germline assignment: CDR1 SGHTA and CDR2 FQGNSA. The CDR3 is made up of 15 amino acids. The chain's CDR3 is CASSPQGRIRETQYF. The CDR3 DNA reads TGTGCCAGCAGCCCCCAGGGTAGAATCAGAGAGACCCAGTACTTC.